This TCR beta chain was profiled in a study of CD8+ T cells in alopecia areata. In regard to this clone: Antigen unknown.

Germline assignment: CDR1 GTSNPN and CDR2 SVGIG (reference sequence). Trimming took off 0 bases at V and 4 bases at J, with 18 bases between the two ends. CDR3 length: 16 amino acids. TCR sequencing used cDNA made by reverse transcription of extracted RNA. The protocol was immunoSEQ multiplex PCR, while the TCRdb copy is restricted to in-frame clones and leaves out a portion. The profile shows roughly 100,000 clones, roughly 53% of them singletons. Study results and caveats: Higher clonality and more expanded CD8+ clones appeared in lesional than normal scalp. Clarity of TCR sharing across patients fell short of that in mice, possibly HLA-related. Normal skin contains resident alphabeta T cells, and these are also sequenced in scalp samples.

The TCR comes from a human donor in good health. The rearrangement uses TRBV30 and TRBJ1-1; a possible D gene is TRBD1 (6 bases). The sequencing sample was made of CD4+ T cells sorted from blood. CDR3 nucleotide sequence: TGTGCCTGGAGTGTACTCGGGGGGCGACCGACCACTGAAGCTTTCTTT. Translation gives CAWSVLGGRPTTEAFF.